This entry lists 22 T cell receptor beta chains sequenced from one sample in a study of blood T cell repertoires in COVID-19. Assay: immunoSEQ multiplex PCR; the TCRdb copy retains only in-frame clones and omits some. There are 200,000 to 300,000 clones in the sample; over 80% occur only once, and 3.7% lies in the top ten. Material for sequencing was peripheral blood. These receptors all come from a woman aged 35 to 49 with acute or convalescent COVID-19.

The gene calls are TRBV7-9 and TRBJ2-2, with D possibly being TRBD1 (6 bases). V lost 5 bases and J lost 9, with 13 bases in between. Looked up from germline, CDR1 is SEHNR and CDR2 is FQNEAQ (reference sequence). The length of the CDR3 is 13 residues. CDR3: CASSETGLRELFF. The DNA of the CDR3 is TGTGCCAGCAGCGAAACAGGGCTCAGGGAGCTGTTTTTT.

V is TRBV12-3 or TRBV12-4 and J is TRBJ1-2; 8 nucleotides align to TRBD1. J was trimmed by 3 bases and V by 4 bases; bases with no gene match: 1. The CDR3 totals 13 residues. The CDR3 sequence is CASSYRGDYGYTF. The DNA of the CDR3 is TGTGCCAGCAGTTACAGGGGGGACTATGGCTACACCTTC.

This chain joins TRBV7-2 and TRBJ1-4, with 8 bases matching TRBD1. Germline V gene lookup returns CDR1 SGHTA and CDR2 FQGNSA. CDR3 size: 15 residues. The J segment lost 7 bases and the V segment lost 0 bases, leaving 4 bases of the junction unmatched. CDR3 residues: CASSLAATGAEKLFF. In nucleotides, the CDR3 is TGTGCCAGCAGCTTAGCCGCGACAGGGGCTGAAAAACTGTTTTTT.

V gene TRBV5-1 combines with J gene TRBJ1-6; 7 positions agree with TRBD1. CDR1 is SGHRS and CDR2 is YFSETQ in the germline V gene. The CDR3 runs to 15 residues. V lost 0 bases, J lost 6 bases, and 3 bases stayed unmatched. As DNA, the CDR3 is TGCGCCAGCAGCTTGGGGGGACAGTTTAATTCACCCCTCCACTTT. It specifies CASSLGGQFNSPLHF.

The gene calls are TRBV30 and TRBJ1-4, with 8 bases fitting TRBD1. The CDR3 is made up of 13 amino acids. Germline CDR1 GTSNPN, CDR2 SVGIG (reference sequence). Losses at the gene ends were 4 bases for V and 6 bases for J; bases not matched to a gene: 4. CDR3 loop: CAWTGGSDEKLFF. CDR3 DNA: TGTGCCTGGACAGGGGGCTCGGATGAAAAACTGTTTTTT.

This chain joins TRBV15 and TRBJ1-5, with D maybe TRBD1 (6 bases). V was pared by 0 bases and J by 5 bases, with 11 bases between. Looked up from germline, CDR1 is LNHNV and CDR2 is YYDKDF (reference sequence). CDR3 length: 15 residues. CDR3 sequence (DNA): TGTGCCACCAGCAGAGAAGGACAGTTCTATCAGCCCCAGCATTTT. It yields the protein CATSREGQFYQPQHF.

The rearrangement joins TRBV5-1 to TRBJ2-2; TRBD2 aligns across 7 bases. The CDR3 totals 16 residues. The germline V gene encodes CDR1 SGHRS and CDR2 YFSETQ. Losses at the gene ends were 3 bases for V and 2 bases for J; bases not matched to a gene: 7. As DNA, the CDR3 is TGCGCCAGCAGCTCCCCCCGCGGGGGTAACACCGGGGAGCTGTTTTTT. Its translation: CASSSPRGGNTGELFF.

CDR3 residues: CASSLGQGDTIYF. CDR3 nucleotides: TGCGCCAGCAGCTTGGGGCAGGGGGACACCATATATTTT. The V and J genes are TRBV5-1 and TRBJ1-3; 7 bases agree with TRBD1. CDR1 is SGHRS and CDR2 is YFSETQ in the germline V gene. This CDR3 has 13 residues. Losses at the gene ends were 0 bases for V and 8 bases for J; bases not matched to a gene: 2.

The rearrangement uses TRBV19 and TRBJ1-3; D might be TRBD1 (5 bases). Trimming shortened V by 5 bases and J by 2 bases, and 19 bases separated the two germline ends. The CDR3 is made up of 17 amino acids. Germline-derived CDR1 and CDR2 are LNHDA and SQIVND (reference sequence). CDR3 region: CASSPGRPGNPGNTIYF. CDR3 in DNA: TGTGCCAGTAGTCCTGGAAGGCCAGGGAATCCTGGAAACACCATATATTTT.

The chain joins TRBV2 to TRBJ1-1; TRBD1 agrees at 7 bases. Germline lookup yields CDR1 SNHLY and CDR2 FYNNEI. The CDR3 runs 14 residues. V shed 8 bases and J 2 bases; nucleotides not matched to a gene: 8. The CDR3, as DNA: TGTGCCAGCGCCGATACAGGGGATAACACTGAAGCTTTCTTT. Translation: CASADTGDNTEAFF.

The V and J genes are TRBV5-5 and TRBJ2-7, with D tentatively TRBD1 (5 bases). CDR1 is SGHKS, CDR2 YYEKEE, per germline (reference sequence). This CDR3 has 13 residues. Trimming stripped 4 bases from V and 3 bases from J, with 11 bases between. CDR3 sequence: CASSRSTVYEQYV. CDR3 coding DNA: TGTGCCAGCAGCCGCTCGACAGTCTACGAGCAGTACGTC.

V usage is TRBV9 and J usage is TRBJ2-5; D is undetermined. Germline V gene data show CDR1 as SGDLS and CDR2 as YYNGEE. Between the trimmed V and J ends, which lost 4 bases and 0 bases, there was a span of 10 bases. The CDR3 totals 14 residues. CDR3 DNA sequence: TGTGCCAGCAGCTCACTGGGCTACCAAGAGACCCAGTACTTC. Its protein product is CASSSLGYQETQYF.

The chain has TRBV11-3 and TRBJ2-3, with 13 bases aligning to TRBD2. Trimming removed 6 bases from V and 5 bases from J; junction bases left unmatched: 8. Germline V gene sequence: CDR1 SGHNT, CDR2 YENEEA. The CDR3 totals 16 residues. The CDR3 DNA is TGTGCCAGCAGTCCCGGGACTAGCGGGGTGGGAGATACGCAGTATTTT. It specifies CASSPGTSGVGDTQYF.

Only one count was recorded for this clone. The CDR3 here is CASSLAIQGNYGYTF. The CDR3 DNA follows: TGCGCCAGCAGCTTGGCGATACAGGGGAACTATGGCTACACCTTC. The chain recombines TRBV5-1 with TRBJ1-2, with 7 bases matching TRBD1. This CDR3 is 15 amino acids long. The germline CDR1 and CDR2 sequences are SGHRS and YFSETQ. V shed 0 bases, J shed 2 bases, and the junction held 4 bases outside the gene matches.

The J gene is TRBJ1-3, the V gene TRBV29-1; D is uncertain. V dropped 5 bases and J dropped 1 base, with 12 bases sitting between them. This CDR3 is 14 amino acids long. Germline V gene data show CDR1 as SQVTM and CDR2 as ANQGSEA. As DNA, the CDR3 is TGCAGCGTTCAAATGGCCAGGTCTGGAAACACCATATATTTT. It codes for CSVQMARSGNTIYF.

The rearrangement joins TRBV6-6 to TRBJ1-2, with D perhaps matching TRBD1 (5 bases). CDR1 is MNHNY, CDR2 SVGAGI, per germline (reference sequence). The CDR3 extends over 16 amino acids. V lost 7 bases to trimming and J lost 6 bases, with 24 bases between them. In DNA form, the CDR3 reads TGTGCCAGCATTCTTGGGGACTACTCAAAACCACATGGCTACACCTTC. Encoded protein: CASILGDYSKPHGYTF.

The chain has TRBV7-9 and TRBJ2-5; 8 nucleotides match TRBD2. Unmatched junction bases numbered 10, after V lost 5 bases and J lost 2 bases. There are 16 residues in the CDR3. CDR1 and CDR2 from the germline V gene are SEHNR and FQNEAQ (reference sequence). CDR3 nucleotides: TGTGCCAGCAGCACCGGTACCCGGGGGGGACAAGAGACCCAGTACTTC. It translates to CASSTGTRGGQETQYF.

The chain carries TRBV2 and TRBJ2-6, with 9 bases fitting TRBD1. The CDR3 covers 18 residues. Losses at the gene ends were 6 bases for V and 0 bases for J; bases not matched to a gene: 9. Germline assignment: CDR1 SNHLY and CDR2 FYNNEI. CDR3 nucleotides: TGTGCCAGCAGGGCCGGGACAGGGAGGGCCTCTGGGGCCAACGTCCTGACTTTC. This encodes CASRAGTGRASGANVLTF.

The chain has TRBV10-1 and TRBJ2-1, with a tentative D call TRBD2 (6 bases). V lost 2 bases and J lost 4, with 12 bases in between. The CDR3 runs 15 residues. Germline assignment: CDR1 WNHNN and CDR2 SYGVQD (reference sequence). Here the CDR3 reads CASSEHSLAYNEQFF. The CDR3 bases are TGCGCCAGCAGTGAGCACAGCCTAGCGTACAATGAGCAGTTCTTC.

The rearrangement uses TRBV5-1 and TRBJ2-5; D possibly corresponds to TRBD2 (7 bases). Germline-derived CDR1 and CDR2 are SGHRS and YFSETQ. CDR3 size: 15 residues. Trimming pared 5 bases from V and 3 bases from J, leaving 17 bases between. The CDR3 here is CASRKGGGLEETQYF. CDR3 nucleotides: TGCGCCAGCAGAAAGGGCGGGGGCCTGGAAGAGACCCAGTACTTC. The full variable domain, with the rest looked up from reference TRBV5-1 and TRBJ2-5, is KAGVTQTPRYLIKTRGQQVTLSCSPISGHRSVSWYQQTPGQGLQFLFEYFSETQRNKGNFPGRFSGRQFSNSRSEMNVSTLELGDSALYLCASRKGGGLEETQYFGPGTRLLVL.

J is TRBJ1-2 and V is TRBV19; 8 nucleotides agree with TRBD1. V lost 6 bases and J lost 0; bases outside the gene matches: 6. CDR3 length: 15 amino acids. Germline CDR1 reads LNHDA; CDR2 reads SQIVND (reference sequence). The CDR3 is CASRSNRGANYGYTF. CDR3 DNA sequence: TGTGCCAGTAGGTCAAACAGGGGGGCTAACTATGGCTACACCTTC.

In this sample, this clone turned up a few times. Additional DNA sequences in this sample encode the identical CDR3. The chain recombines TRBV18 with TRBJ1-5; 9 nucleotides align to TRBD1. The ends lost 3 bases at V and 2 bases at J; junction bases unmatched: 2. CDR3 length: 15 residues. Per germline, CDR1 KGHSH and CDR2 LQKENI. CDR3 amino acids: CASSPGQGGNQPQHF. CDR3 sequence (DNA): TGTGCCAGCTCACCGGGACAGGGAGGCAATCAGCCCCAGCATTTT.